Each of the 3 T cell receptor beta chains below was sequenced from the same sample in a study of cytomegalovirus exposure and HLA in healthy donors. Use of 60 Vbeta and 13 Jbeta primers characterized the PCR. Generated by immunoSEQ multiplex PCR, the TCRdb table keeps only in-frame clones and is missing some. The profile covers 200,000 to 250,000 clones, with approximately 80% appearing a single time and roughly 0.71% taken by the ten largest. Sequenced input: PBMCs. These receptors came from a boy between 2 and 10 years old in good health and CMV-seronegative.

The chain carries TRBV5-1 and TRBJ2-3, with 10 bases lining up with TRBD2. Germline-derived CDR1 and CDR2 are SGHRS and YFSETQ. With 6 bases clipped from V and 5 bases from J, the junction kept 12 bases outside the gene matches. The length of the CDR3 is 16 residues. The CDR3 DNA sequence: TGCGCCAGCACCTACAGCGGGAGGGCAGGGGAAGATACGCAGTATTTT. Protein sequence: CASTYSGRAGEDTQYF.

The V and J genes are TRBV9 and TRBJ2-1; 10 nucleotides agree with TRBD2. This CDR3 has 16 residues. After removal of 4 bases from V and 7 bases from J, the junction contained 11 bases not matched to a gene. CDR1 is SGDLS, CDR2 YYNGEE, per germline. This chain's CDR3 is CASSTSPSSGSNEQFF. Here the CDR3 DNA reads TGTGCCAGCAGCACCTCCCCTTCTAGCGGGAGTAATGAGCAGTTCTTC.

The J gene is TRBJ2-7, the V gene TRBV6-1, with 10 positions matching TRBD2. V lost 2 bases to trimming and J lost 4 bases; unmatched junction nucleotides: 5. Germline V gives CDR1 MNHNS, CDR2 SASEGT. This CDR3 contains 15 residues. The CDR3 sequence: CASSEISSGSYEQYF. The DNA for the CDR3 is TGTGCCAGCAGTGAAATTTCTAGCGGGAGTTACGAGCAGTACTTC.